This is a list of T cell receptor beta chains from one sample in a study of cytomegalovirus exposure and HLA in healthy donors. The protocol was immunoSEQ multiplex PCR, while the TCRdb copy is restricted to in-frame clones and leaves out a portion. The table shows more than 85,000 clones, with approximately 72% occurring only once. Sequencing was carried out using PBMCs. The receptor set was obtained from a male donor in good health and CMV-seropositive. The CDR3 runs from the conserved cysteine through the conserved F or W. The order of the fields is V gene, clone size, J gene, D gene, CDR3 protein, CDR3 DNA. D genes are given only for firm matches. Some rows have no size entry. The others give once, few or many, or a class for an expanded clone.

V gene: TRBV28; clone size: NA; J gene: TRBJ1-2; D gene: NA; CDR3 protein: CASSLISDNYGYTF; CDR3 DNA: TGTGCCAGCAGTTTAATCAGCGATAACTATGGCTACACCTTC
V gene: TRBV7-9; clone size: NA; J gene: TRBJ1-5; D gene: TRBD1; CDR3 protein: CASSPPGTGAQPQHF; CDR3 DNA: TGTGCCAGCAGCCCACCCGGGACAGGGGCTCAGCCCCAGCATTTT
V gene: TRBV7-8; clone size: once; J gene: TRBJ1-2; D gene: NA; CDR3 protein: CASSLYDRPGRYGYTF; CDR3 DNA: TGTGCCAGCAGCTTATACGACAGGCCCGGTCGTTATGGCTACACCTTC
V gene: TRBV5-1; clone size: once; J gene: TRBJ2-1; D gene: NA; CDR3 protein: CASSLVVFF; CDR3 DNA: TGCGCCAGCAGCTTGGTAGTGTTCTTC
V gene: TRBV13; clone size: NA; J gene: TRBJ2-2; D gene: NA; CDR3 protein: CASSLGPTGELFF; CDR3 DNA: TGTGCCAGCAGCTTGGGGCCCACCGGGGAGCTGTTTTTT
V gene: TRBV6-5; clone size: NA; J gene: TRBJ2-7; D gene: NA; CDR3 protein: CASSPTLRDEQYF; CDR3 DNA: TGTGCCAGCAGTCCTACCCTTAGAGACGAGCAGTACTTC
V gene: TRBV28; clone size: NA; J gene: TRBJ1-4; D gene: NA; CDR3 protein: CASRDSLATNEKLFF; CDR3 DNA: TGTGCCAGCAGGGACAGTCTTGCAACTAATGAAAAACTGTTTTTT
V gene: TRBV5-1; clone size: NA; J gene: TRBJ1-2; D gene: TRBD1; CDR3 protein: CASSLAPTGNYGYTF; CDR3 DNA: TGCGCCAGCAGCTTGGCCCCGACAGGGAACTATGGCTACACCTTC
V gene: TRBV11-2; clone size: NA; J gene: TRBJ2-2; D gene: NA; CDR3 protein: CASSSSWSTGELFF; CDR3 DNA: TGTGCCAGCAGCTCCTCTTGGAGCACCGGGGAGCTGTTTTTT
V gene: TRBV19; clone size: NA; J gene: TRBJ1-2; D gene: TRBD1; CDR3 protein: CASSIGTGDLVLGGYTF; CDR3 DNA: TGTGCCAGTAGTATCGGGACAGGGGATCTGGTACTAGGTGGCTACACCTTC
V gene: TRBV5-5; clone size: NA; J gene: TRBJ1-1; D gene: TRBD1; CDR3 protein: CASSQDPGQGNTEAFF; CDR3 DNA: TGTGCCAGCAGCCAAGATCCGGGACAGGGGAACACTGAAGCTTTCTTT
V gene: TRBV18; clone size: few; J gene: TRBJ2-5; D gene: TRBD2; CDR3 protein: CASSPPIRLAGEETQYF; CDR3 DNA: TGTGCCAGCTCACCACCGATTAGACTAGCGGGGGAAGAGACCCAGTACTTC
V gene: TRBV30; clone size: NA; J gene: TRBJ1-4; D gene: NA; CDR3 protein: CASTSRGSNEKLFF; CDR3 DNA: TGTGCCAGCACCTCGAGGGGGTCTAATGAAAAACTGTTTTTT
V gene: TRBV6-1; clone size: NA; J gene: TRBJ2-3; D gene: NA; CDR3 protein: CASREDGEWPDTQYF; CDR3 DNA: TGTGCCAGCAGAGAGGACGGGGAGTGGCCAGATACGCAGTATTTT
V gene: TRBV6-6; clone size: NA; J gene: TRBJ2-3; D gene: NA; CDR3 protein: CASSVTGSSTDTQYF; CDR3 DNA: TGTGCCAGCAGCGTGACTGGTTCTAGCACAGATACGCAGTATTTT
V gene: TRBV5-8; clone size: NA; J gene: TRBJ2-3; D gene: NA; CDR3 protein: CASSFGGEVGTDTQYF; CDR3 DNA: TGTGCCAGCAGCTTCGGAGGGGAGGTTGGTACAGATACGCAGTATTTT
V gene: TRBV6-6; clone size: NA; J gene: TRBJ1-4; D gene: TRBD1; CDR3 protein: CASSRDRGLREKLFF; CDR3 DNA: TGTGCCAGCAGTCGGGACAGGGGTTTGAGAGAAAAACTGTTTTTT
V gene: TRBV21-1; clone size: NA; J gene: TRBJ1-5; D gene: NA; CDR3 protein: CASSKGGGYPHYSNQPQHF; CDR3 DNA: TGTGCCAGCAGCAAAGGGGGGGGATACCCCCATTATAGCAATCAGCCCCAGCATTTT
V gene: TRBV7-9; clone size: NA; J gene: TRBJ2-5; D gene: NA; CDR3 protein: CASSLSSTVKTQYF; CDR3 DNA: TGTGCCAGCAGCTTATCGTCTACAGTGAAGACCCAGTACTTC
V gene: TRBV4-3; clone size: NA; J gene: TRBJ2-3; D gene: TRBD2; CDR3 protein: CASSQRGLAGATSTDTQYF; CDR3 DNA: TGCGCCAGCAGCCAACGAGGACTAGCGGGGGCTACTAGCACAGATACGCAGTATTTT
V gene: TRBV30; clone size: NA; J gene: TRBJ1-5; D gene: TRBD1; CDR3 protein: CAWTPGTANQPQHF; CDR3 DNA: TGTGCCTGGACCCCCGGGACAGCAAATCAGCCCCAGCATTTT
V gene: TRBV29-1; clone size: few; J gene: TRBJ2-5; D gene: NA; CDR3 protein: CSVVQNQETQYF; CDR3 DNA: TGCAGCGTTGTGCAGAACCAAGAGACCCAGTACTTC
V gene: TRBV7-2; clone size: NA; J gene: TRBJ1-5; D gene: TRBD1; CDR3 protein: CASSRGTGGQPQHF; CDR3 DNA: TGTGCCAGCAGCCGAGGGACAGGCGGTCAGCCCCAGCATTTT
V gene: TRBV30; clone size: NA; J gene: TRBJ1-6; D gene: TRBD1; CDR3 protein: CAWKSEDRVPSPLHF; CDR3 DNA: TGTGCCTGGAAATCCGAGGACAGGGTACCTTCACCCCTCCACTTT
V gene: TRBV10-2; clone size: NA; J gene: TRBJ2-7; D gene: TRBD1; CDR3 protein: CASSETFRGSSYEQYF; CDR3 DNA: TGCGCCAGCAGTGAAACTTTCAGGGGGAGCTCCTACGAGCAGTACTTC
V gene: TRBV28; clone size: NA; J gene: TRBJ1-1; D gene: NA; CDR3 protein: CASSLWRVMNTEAFF; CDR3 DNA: TGTGCCAGCAGTTTATGGAGGGTCATGAACACTGAAGCTTTCTTT
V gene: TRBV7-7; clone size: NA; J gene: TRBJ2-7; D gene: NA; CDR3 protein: CASSLAAGPYEQYF; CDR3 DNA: TGTGCTAGCAGCTTAGCGGCTGGGCCTTACGAGCAGTACTTC
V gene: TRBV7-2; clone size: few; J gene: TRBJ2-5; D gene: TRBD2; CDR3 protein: CASKPGLAGGYEGETQYF; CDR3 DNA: TGTGCCAGCAAACCAGGACTAGCGGGGGGGTATGAGGGAGAGACCCAGTACTTC
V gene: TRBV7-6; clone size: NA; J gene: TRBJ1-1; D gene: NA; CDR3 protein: CASSLAAGRTEAFF; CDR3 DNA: TGTGCCAGCAGCTTAGCCGCGGGCAGGACTGAAGCTTTCTTT
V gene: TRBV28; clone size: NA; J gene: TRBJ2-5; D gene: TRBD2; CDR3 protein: CATAIAGGRETQYF; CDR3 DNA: TGTGCCACCGCTATAGCGGGGGGGCGGGAGACCCAGTACTTC
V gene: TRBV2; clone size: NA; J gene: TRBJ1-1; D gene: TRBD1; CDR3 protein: CASSRQGVWDTEAFF; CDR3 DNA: TGTGCCAGCAGCCGACAGGGGGTCTGGGACACTGAAGCTTTCTTT
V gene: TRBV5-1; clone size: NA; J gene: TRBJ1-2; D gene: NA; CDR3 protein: CASSFGQIGSGYTF; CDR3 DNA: TGCGCCAGCAGCTTCGGACAGATCGGGTCTGGCTACACCTTC
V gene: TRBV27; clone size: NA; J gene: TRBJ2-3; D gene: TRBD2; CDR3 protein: CASSPSGTSGSDTQYF; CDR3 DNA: TGTGCCAGCAGTCCCTCCGGGACTAGCGGATCGGATACGCAGTATTTT
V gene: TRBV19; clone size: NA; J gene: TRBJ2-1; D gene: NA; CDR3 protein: CASSILGPTYNEQFF; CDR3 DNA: TGTGCCAGTAGTATATTGGGCCCTACCTACAATGAGCAGTTCTTC
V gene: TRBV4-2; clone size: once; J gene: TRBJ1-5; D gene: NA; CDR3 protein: CASSQNGVYSNQPQHF; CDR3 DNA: TGTGCCAGCAGCCAAAACGGGGTCTATAGCAATCAGCCCCAGCATTTT
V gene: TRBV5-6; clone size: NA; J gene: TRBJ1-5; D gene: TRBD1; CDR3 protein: CASSSGTGSNQPQHF; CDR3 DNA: TGTGCCAGCAGCTCCGGGACAGGTAGCAATCAGCCCCAGCATTTT
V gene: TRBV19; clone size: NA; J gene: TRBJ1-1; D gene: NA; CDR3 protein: CATQGGWGTEAFF; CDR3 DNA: TGTGCCACCCAAGGGGGTTGGGGCACTGAAGCTTTCTTT
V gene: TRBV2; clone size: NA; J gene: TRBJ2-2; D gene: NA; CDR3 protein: CASSPLLGGTGELFF; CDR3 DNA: TGTGCCAGCAGCCCACTACTCGGGGGCACCGGGGAGCTGTTTTTT
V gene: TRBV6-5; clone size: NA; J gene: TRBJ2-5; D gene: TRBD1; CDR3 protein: CASTGPGTGAETQYF; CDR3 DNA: TGTGCCAGCACCGGACCCGGGACAGGGGCTGAGACCCAGTACTTC
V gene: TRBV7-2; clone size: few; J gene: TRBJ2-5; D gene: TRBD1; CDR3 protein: CASSFDRGPQETQYF; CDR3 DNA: TGTGCCAGCAGCTTCGACAGGGGGCCCCAAGAGACCCAGTACTTC
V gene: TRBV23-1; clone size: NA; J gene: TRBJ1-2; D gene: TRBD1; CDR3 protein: CASTQDRGVTRYGYTF; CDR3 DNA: TGCGCCAGCACCCAGGACAGGGGGGTAACTAGATACGGCTACACCTTC
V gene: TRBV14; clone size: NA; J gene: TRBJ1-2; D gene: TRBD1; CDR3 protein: CASSQGQGIGGGYTF; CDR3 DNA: TGTGCCAGCAGCCAAGGACAGGGGATAGGTGGTGGCTACACCTTC
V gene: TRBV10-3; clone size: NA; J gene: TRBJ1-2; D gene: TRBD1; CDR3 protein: CAIGGGAGYGYTF; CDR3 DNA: TGTGCCATCGGAGGGGGCGCAGGCTATGGCTACACCTTC
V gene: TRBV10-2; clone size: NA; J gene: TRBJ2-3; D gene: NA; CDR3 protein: CASSVPSVLGGGSVGGTDTQYF; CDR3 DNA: TGCGCCAGCAGTGTCCCCTCCGTGCTGGGGGGGGGCTCCGTTGGGGGCACAGATACGCAGTATTTT
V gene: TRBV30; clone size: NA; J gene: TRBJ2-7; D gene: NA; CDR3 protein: CAWSWRDEQYF; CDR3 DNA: TGTGCCTGGAGTTGGAGGGACGAGCAGTACTTC
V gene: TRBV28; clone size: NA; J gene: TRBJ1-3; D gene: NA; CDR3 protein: CASSSSRGTPGNTIYF; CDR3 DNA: TGTGCCAGCAGTTCCTCTCGGGGGACCCCTGGAAACACCATATATTTT